This is a list of T cell receptor beta chains from one sample in a study of T-cell reconstitution after alpha-beta-depleted transplantation in children. Using its own MiXCR run on the PCR reads, TCRdb lists one record per CDR3 protein. The repertoire holds over 550,000 distinct CDR3 sequences, with about 10% as singletons. This specimen consisted of PBMCs from the stem cell graft donor, obtained from the stem cell graft. These receptors all stem from a human donor who donated a stem cell graft to a child with acute myeloid leukemia. The CDR3 runs from the conserved cysteine through the conserved F or W. The order of the fields is D gene, V gene, J gene, clone size, CDR3 protein, CDR3 DNA. A D gene is named only where the DNA matches it firmly. The listing skips clone size in some rows; elsewhere it reads once, few, many or a size class.

D gene: TRBD1; V gene: TRBV7-8; J gene: TRBJ1-2; clone size: NA; CDR3 protein: CASSRDRGLGITSYGYTF; CDR3 DNA: TGTGCCAGCAGCAGGGACAGGGGGCTAGGGATTACTAGCTATGGCTACACCTTC
D gene: TRBD2; V gene: TRBV6-4; J gene: TRBJ2-1; clone size: NA; CDR3 protein: CASSRLAGVEDEQFF; CDR3 DNA: TGTGCCAGCAGTCGACTAGCGGGAGTTGAGGATGAGCAGTTCTTC
D gene: NA; V gene: TRBV28; J gene: TRBJ2-4; clone size: NA; CDR3 protein: CASSFPQGLAKNIQYF; CDR3 DNA: TGTGCCAGCAGTTTCCCGCAGGGGCTAGCCAAAAACATTCAGTACTTC
D gene: TRBD2; V gene: TRBV6-2/TRBV6-3; J gene: TRBJ2-1; clone size: NA; CDR3 protein: CASSSPASGSRNEQFF; CDR3 DNA: TGTGCCAGCAGTTCCCCGGCTAGCGGGAGTCGGAATGAGCAGTTCTTC
D gene: NA; V gene: TRBV6-2/TRBV6-3; J gene: TRBJ2-7; clone size: few; CDR3 protein: CASSPGRPQYF; CDR3 DNA: TGTGCCAGCAGCCCGGGACGCCCACAGTACTTC
D gene: NA; V gene: TRBV20-1; J gene: TRBJ1-5; clone size: NA; CDR3 protein: CSARVRTSGISNQPQHF; CDR3 DNA: TGCAGTGCTAGAGTGCGCACTTCAGGGATTAGCAATCAGCCCCAGCATTTT
D gene: TRBD2; V gene: TRBV11-2; J gene: TRBJ2-7; clone size: many; CDR3 protein: CASSRIAGALYEQYF; CDR3 DNA: TGTGCCAGCAGCCGAATAGCGGGAGCGCTCTACGAGCAGTACTTC
D gene: NA; V gene: TRBV5-1; J gene: TRBJ2-3; clone size: many; CDR3 protein: CASSPEQETDTQYF; CDR3 DNA: TGCGCCAGCAGCCCCGAACAGGAGACAGATACGCAGTATTTT
D gene: TRBD1; V gene: TRBV5-1; J gene: TRBJ2-7; clone size: few; CDR3 protein: CASSWGQGFNEQYF; CDR3 DNA: TGCGCCAGCAGCTGGGGACAGGGGTTCAACGAGCAGTACTTC
D gene: NA; V gene: TRBV20-1; J gene: TRBJ2-1; clone size: few; CDR3 protein: CSATRDSSLRRNEQFF; CDR3 DNA: TGCAGTGCTACACGCGATTCTAGCCTTCGACGCAATGAGCAGTTCTTC
D gene: TRBD2; V gene: TRBV24-1; J gene: TRBJ2-1; clone size: NA; CDR3 protein: CATSDSLALASYNEQFF; CDR3 DNA: TGTGCCACCAGTGATTCCCTCGCACTAGCGTCCTACAATGAGCAGTTCTTC
D gene: TRBD1; V gene: TRBV5-8; J gene: TRBJ1-5; clone size: few; CDR3 protein: CASSRTGGVSNQPQHF; CDR3 DNA: TGTGCCAGCAGTAGGACAGGGGGCGTAAGCAATCAGCCCCAGCATTTT
D gene: NA; V gene: TRBV20-1; J gene: TRBJ2-7; clone size: few; CDR3 protein: CSALDSKSSYEQYF; CDR3 DNA: TGCAGTGCTCTTGACAGCAAGAGCTCCTACGAGCAGTACTTC
D gene: TRBD1; V gene: TRBV7-2; J gene: TRBJ2-7; clone size: few; CDR3 protein: CASSLPGQGPRQYF; CDR3 DNA: TGTGCCAGCAGCCTTCCGGGACAGGGGCCTAGGCAGTACTTC
D gene: NA; V gene: TRBV5-6; J gene: TRBJ1-5; clone size: few; CDR3 protein: CASSLKVYSNQPQHF; CDR3 DNA: TGTGCCAGCAGCTTGAAGGTTTATAGCAATCAGCCCCAGCATTTT
D gene: NA; V gene: TRBV4-2; J gene: TRBJ2-3; clone size: NA; CDR3 protein: CASSQVKGGRGLGLDTDTQYF; CDR3 DNA: TGTGCCAGCAGCCAAGTAAAAGGAGGGAGAGGATTAGGACTTGACACAGATACGCAGTATTTT
D gene: TRBD2; V gene: TRBV10-3; J gene: TRBJ2-1; clone size: many; CDR3 protein: CAISDASGSSYNEQFF; CDR3 DNA: TGTGCCATCAGTGATGCTAGCGGGAGCTCCTACAATGAGCAGTTCTTC
D gene: NA; V gene: TRBV7-2; J gene: TRBJ2-1; clone size: NA; CDR3 protein: CASSLVSEQFF; CDR3 DNA: TGTGCCAGCAGCTTAGTGAGTGAGCAGTTCTTC
D gene: TRBD1; V gene: TRBV10-3; J gene: TRBJ2-7; clone size: many; CDR3 protein: CAISLRTGRYF; CDR3 DNA: TGTGCCATCAGCCTTAGGACAGGGCGATACTTC
D gene: NA; V gene: TRBV12-3/TRBV12-4; J gene: TRBJ2-3; clone size: many; CDR3 protein: CASSLPGGGPSTDTQYF; CDR3 DNA: TGTGCCAGCAGTTTACCTGGGGGAGGACCCAGCACAGATACGCAGTATTTT
D gene: TRBD2; V gene: TRBV6-1; J gene: TRBJ2-7; clone size: many; CDR3 protein: CASRTALAAYEQYF; CDR3 DNA: TGTGCCAGCAGAACGGCACTAGCGGCCTACGAGCAGTACTTC
D gene: NA; V gene: TRBV12-3/TRBV12-4; J gene: TRBJ2-4; clone size: many; CDR3 protein: CASSPPRGPGYF; CDR3 DNA: TGTGCCAGCAGTCCCCCGAGGGGCCCTGGGTACTTC
D gene: NA; V gene: TRBV20-1; J gene: TRBJ1-1; clone size: NA; CDR3 protein: CSARVTAGLNTEAFF; CDR3 DNA: TGCAGTGCTAGAGTTACGGCAGGCTTGAACACTGAAGCTTTCTTT
D gene: NA; V gene: TRBV12-5; J gene: TRBJ2-3; clone size: few; CDR3 protein: CASGLVNCEETDTQYF; CDR3 DNA: TGTGCTAGTGGTTTGGTAAATTGCGAGGAGACAGATACGCAGTATTTT
D gene: NA; V gene: TRBV20-1; J gene: TRBJ1-1; clone size: many; CDR3 protein: CSAADSNMNTEAFF; CDR3 DNA: TGCAGTGCCGCCGACAGTAACATGAACACTGAAGCTTTCTTT
D gene: NA; V gene: TRBV29-1; J gene: TRBJ2-1; clone size: many; CDR3 protein: CSVGGSSYNEQFF; CDR3 DNA: TGCAGCGTTGGGGGGAGCTCCTACAATGAGCAGTTCTTC
D gene: TRBD1; V gene: TRBV11-2; J gene: TRBJ2-3; clone size: many; CDR3 protein: CASRKTGEKGDTQYF; CDR3 DNA: TGTGCCAGCAGGAAGACAGGGGAAAAGGGAGATACGCAGTATTTT
D gene: NA; V gene: TRBV5-6; J gene: TRBJ1-6; clone size: NA; CDR3 protein: CASSLDPFSPLHF; CDR3 DNA: TGTGCCAGCAGCTTGGACCCTTTTTCACCCCTCCACTTT
D gene: NA; V gene: TRBV7-2; J gene: TRBJ2-7; clone size: NA; CDR3 protein: CASSPRQGPNEQYF; CDR3 DNA: TGTGCCAGCAGCCCCCGGCAGGGCCCCAACGAGCAGTACTTC
D gene: TRBD2; V gene: TRBV20-1; J gene: TRBJ2-3; clone size: many; CDR3 protein: CSAREGPDTQYF; CDR3 DNA: TGCAGTGCCCGGGAGGGCCCAGATACGCAGTATTTT
D gene: TRBD1; V gene: TRBV7-2; J gene: TRBJ2-7; clone size: NA; CDR3 protein: CASSLDRGQAEHEQYF; CDR3 DNA: TGTGCCAGCAGCTTAGACAGGGGGCAAGCGGAGCACGAGCAGTACTTC
D gene: TRBD1; V gene: TRBV5-1; J gene: TRBJ1-4; clone size: NA; CDR3 protein: CASSMTGRRDEKLFF; CDR3 DNA: TGCGCCAGCAGCATGACAGGGCGGCGTGATGAAAAACTGTTTTTT
D gene: TRBD2; V gene: TRBV20-1; J gene: TRBJ2-3; clone size: few; CDR3 protein: CRGGDTDTQYF; CDR3 DNA: TGCAGGGGGGGGGACACAGATACGCAGTATTTT
D gene: NA; V gene: TRBV5-1; J gene: TRBJ2-1; clone size: many; CDR3 protein: CASSLATAEQFF; CDR3 DNA: TGCGCCAGCAGCTTGGCTACAGCTGAGCAGTTCTTC
D gene: NA; V gene: TRBV25-1; J gene: TRBJ1-5; clone size: many; CDR3 protein: CASSEWEINQPQHF; CDR3 DNA: TGTGCCAGCAGTGAATGGGAAATCAATCAGCCCCAGCATTTT
D gene: TRBD2; V gene: TRBV30; J gene: TRBJ2-2; clone size: NA; CDR3 protein: CAWGGLAGPGELFF; CDR3 DNA: TGTGCCTGGGGAGGACTAGCGGGACCCGGGGAGCTGTTTTTT
D gene: NA; V gene: TRBV7-2; J gene: TRBJ1-4; clone size: few; CDR3 protein: CASSLSRTNEKLFF; CDR3 DNA: TGTGCCAGCAGCTTAAGCAGAACTAATGAAAAACTGTTTTTT
D gene: NA; V gene: TRBV5-1; J gene: TRBJ2-7; clone size: many; CDR3 protein: CASSFGHEQYF; CDR3 DNA: TGCGCCAGCAGCTTCGGCCACGAGCAGTACTTC
D gene: TRBD2; V gene: TRBV27; J gene: TRBJ2-4; clone size: few; CDR3 protein: CASSFDRAGSIWGLAELAKNIQYF; CDR3 DNA: TGTGCCAGCAGTTTTGATAGGGCAGGATCGATTTGGGGACTAGCGGAATTAGCCAAAAACATTCAGTACTTC